The source of this T cell receptor beta chain is a study of vaccination effects on CD4 cells after COVID-19. Study conclusions and caveats: Vaccine-induced clones in healthy vaccinees cross-reacted with common cold coronaviruses in only 1 of 255 cases.

This clone has just one count. Antigen: not known. The protocol was immunoSEQ multiplex PCR, while the TCRdb copy is restricted to in-frame clones and leaves out a portion. The sample lists 37,000 or so clones; less than 70% were seen once. Using viral peptide pools, the ViraFEST assay grew out antigen-specific CD4+ T cells prior to sequencing. CD4+ T cells were isolated after 10 days of culture. The vaccine recipients had no prior SARS-CoV-2 infection, with negative nucleocapsid antibodies. The authors replaced half the medium with IL-2 medium on days 3 and 7. Deletions cut 1 base from V and 3 bases from J, with 14 bases between. Germline V gene sequence: CDR1 SNHLY, CDR2 FYNNEI. The CDR3 covers 16 residues.

Specimen: CD4+ T cells from PBMCs cultured with HCoV-OC43 spike peptides, collected before COVID-19 vaccination. Stated subset: HCoV-OC43 spike overlapping peptide pool stimulation. The sequence was obtained from a human donor who received a COVID-19 vaccine. The chain is built from TRBV2 and TRBJ2-3; unclear D gene. CDR3 sequence (DNA): TGTGCCAGCAGTGAAGGCCGGCTAATCTCTACAGATACGCAGTATTTT. Residues: CASSEGRLISTDTQYF.